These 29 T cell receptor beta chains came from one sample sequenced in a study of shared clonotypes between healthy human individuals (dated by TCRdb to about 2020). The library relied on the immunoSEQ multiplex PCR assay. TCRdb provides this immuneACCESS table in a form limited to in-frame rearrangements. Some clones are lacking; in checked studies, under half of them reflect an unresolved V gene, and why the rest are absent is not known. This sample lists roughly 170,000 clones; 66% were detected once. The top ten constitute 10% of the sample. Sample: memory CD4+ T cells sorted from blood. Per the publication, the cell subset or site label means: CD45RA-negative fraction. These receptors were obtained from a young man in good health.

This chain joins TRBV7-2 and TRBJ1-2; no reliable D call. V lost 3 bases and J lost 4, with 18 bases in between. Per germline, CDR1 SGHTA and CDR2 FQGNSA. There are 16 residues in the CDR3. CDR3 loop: CASSFNPSPEPYGYTF. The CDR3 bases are TGTGCCAGCAGCTTCAACCCGTCTCCAGAACCCTATGGCTACACCTTC.

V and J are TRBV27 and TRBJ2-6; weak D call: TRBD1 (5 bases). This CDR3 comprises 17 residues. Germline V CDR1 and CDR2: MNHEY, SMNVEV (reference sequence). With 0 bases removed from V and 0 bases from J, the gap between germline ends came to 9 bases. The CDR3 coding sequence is TGTGCCAGCAGTTTATCTACAGGCAACTCTGGGGCCAACGTCCTGACTTTC. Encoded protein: CASSLSTGNSGANVLTF.

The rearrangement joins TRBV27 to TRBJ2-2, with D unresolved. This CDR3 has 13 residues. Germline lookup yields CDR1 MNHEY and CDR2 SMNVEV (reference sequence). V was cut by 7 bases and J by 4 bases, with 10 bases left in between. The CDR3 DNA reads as TGTGCCAGCAAGAAGACGGGCACCGGGGAGCTGTTTTTT. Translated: CASKKTGTGELFF.

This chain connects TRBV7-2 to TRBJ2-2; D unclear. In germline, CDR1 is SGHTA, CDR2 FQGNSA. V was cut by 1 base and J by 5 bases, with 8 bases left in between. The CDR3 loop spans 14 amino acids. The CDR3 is CASSLGAPTGELFF. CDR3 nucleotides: TGTGCCAGCAGCTTAGGCGCTCCTACCGGGGAGCTGTTTTTT.

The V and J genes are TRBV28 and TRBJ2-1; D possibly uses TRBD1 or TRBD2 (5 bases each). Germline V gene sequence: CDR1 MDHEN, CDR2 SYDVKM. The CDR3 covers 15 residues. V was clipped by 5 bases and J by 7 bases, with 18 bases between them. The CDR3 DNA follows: TGTGCCAGCAGTAACTGGGGGAGTCCCCCAAATGAGCAGTTCTTC. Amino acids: CASSNWGSPPNEQFF.

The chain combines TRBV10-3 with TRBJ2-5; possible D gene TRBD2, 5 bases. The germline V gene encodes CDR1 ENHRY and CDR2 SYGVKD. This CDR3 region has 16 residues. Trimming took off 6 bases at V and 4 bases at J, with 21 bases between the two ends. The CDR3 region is CAISSQLVSTGETQYF. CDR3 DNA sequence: TGTGCCATCAGCTCACAACTAGTGTCGACGGGAGAGACCCAGTACTTC.

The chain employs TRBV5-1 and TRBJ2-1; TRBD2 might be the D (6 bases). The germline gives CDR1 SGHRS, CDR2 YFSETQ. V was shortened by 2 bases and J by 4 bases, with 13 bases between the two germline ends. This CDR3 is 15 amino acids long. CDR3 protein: CASSFMWEDYNEQFF. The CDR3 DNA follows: TGCGCCAGCAGCTTTATGTGGGAGGATTACAATGAGCAGTTCTTC.

The CDR3 DNA is TGTGCCACTCGGGTGTTAGGGCTCTACGAGCAGTACTTC. The encoded protein is CATRVLGLYEQYF. The V gene is TRBV11-2, the J gene TRBJ2-7; D remains unclear. The CDR3 contains 13 residues. Germline lookup yields CDR1 SGHAT and CDR2 FQNNGV. V was shortened by 10 bases and J by 3 bases, with 16 bases between the two germline ends.

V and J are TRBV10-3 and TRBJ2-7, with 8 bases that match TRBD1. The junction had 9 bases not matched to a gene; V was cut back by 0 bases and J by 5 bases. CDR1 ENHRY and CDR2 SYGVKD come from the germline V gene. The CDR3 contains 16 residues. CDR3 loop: CAISESGTGGRHEQYF. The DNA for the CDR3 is TGTGCCATCAGTGAGTCAGGGACAGGAGGGAGGCACGAGCAGTACTTC.

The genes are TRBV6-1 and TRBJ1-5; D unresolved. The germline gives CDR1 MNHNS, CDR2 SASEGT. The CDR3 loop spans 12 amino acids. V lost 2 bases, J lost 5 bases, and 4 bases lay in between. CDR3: CASSERDQPQHF. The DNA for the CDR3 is TGTGCCAGCAGTGAAAGGGATCAGCCCCAGCATTTT.

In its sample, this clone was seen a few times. For the CDR3, the DNA is TGTGCCAGCAGCCAAACGACTAATCAGCCCCAGCATTTT. Protein product: CASSQTTNQPQHF. The chain couples TRBV5-5 to TRBJ1-5; D unclear. The ends were cut back, 4 bases at V and 4 bases at J, with 9 bases in the middle. The CDR3 consists of 13 residues. Germline V gene lookup returns CDR1 SGHKS and CDR2 YYEKEE (reference sequence).

The CDR3 sequence is CASALGEQSSQPQHF. The CDR3 bases are TGTGCCAGCGCGCTCGGGGAACAGTCTAGTCAGCCCCAGCATTTT. The chain couples TRBV2 to TRBJ1-5; the D is unclear. Germline V gene sequence: CDR1 SNHLY, CDR2 FYNNEI. V was pared by 8 bases and J by 6 bases, with 20 bases between. The CDR3 extends over 15 amino acids.

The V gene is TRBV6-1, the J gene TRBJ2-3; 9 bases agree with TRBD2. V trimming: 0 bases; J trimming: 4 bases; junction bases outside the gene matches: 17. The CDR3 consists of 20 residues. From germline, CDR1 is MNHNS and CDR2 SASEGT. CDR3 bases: TGTGCCAGCAGTGAAGCCGGCGTAGCGGGAGATTCATTCAATGCAGATACGCAGTATTTT. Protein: CASSEAGVAGDSFNADTQYF.

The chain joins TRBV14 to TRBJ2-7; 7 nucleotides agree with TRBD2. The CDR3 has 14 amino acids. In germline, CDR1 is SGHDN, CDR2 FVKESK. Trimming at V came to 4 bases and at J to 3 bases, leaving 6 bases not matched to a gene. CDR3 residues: CASSPRTSIYEQYF. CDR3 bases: TGTGCCAGCAGCCCCCGGACTAGTATCTACGAGCAGTACTTC. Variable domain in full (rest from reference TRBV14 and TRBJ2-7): EAGVTQFPSHSVIEKGQTVTLRCDPISGHDNLYWYRRVMGKEIKFLLHFVKESKQDESGMPNNRFLAERTGGTYSTLKVQPAELEDSGVYFCASSPRTSIYEQYFGPGTRLTVT.

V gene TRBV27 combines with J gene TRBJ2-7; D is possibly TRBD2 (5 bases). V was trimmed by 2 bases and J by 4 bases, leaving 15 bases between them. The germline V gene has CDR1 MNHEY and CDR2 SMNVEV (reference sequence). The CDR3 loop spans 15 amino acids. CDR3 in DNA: TGTGCCAGCAGTTTAGTTGGAGGTCCACCTTACGAGCAGTACTTC. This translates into CASSLVGGPPYEQYF.

The chain's CDR3 is CASSPLDGTGFSYNEQFF. CDR3 nucleotides: TGTGCCAGCTCACCGCTCGACGGGACAGGGTTCTCCTACAATGAGCAGTTCTTC. V and J are TRBV18 and TRBJ2-1; TRBD1 matches at 9 bases. The ends lost 3 bases at V and 0 bases at J; junction bases unmatched: 9. Looked up from germline, CDR1 is KGHSH and CDR2 is LQKENI. There are 18 residues in the CDR3.

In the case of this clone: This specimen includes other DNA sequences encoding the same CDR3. CDR3 DNA: TGTGCCAGCAGTTTATGGCAGGGTAGCAATCAGCCCCAGCATTTT. It is translated as CASSLWQGSNQPQHF. The V gene is TRBV28, the J gene TRBJ1-5, with TRBD1 as a possible D gene (5 bases). The CDR3 is made up of 15 amino acids. V was clipped by 0 bases and J by 0 bases, with 6 bases between them. Per the germline V gene, CDR1 is MDHEN and CDR2 is SYDVKM. The full variable domain, its missing parts supplied by reference TRBV28 and TRBJ1-5, is DVKVTQSSRYLVKRTGEKVFLECVQDMDHENMFWYRQDPGLGLRLIYFSYDVKMKEKGDIPEGYSVSREKKERFSLILESASTNQTSMYLCASSLWQGSNQPQHFGDGTRLSIL.

The CDR3 is CASSLGAGYNEQFF. CDR3 bases: TGTGCCAGCAGCCTCGGGGCAGGGTATAATGAGCAGTTCTTC. The rearrangement links TRBV9 to TRBJ2-1; D possibly matches TRBD1 or TRBD2 (5 bases each). This CDR3 is built from 14 residues. The germline V gene encodes CDR1 SGDLS and CDR2 YYNGEE. Trimming pared 4 bases from V and 7 bases from J, leaving 15 bases between.

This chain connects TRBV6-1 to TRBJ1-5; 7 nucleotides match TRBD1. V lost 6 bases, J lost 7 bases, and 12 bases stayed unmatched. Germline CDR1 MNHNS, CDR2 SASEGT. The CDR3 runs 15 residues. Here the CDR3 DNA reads TGTGCCAGCAGCCCCTTTACAGGGGTAGGGCAGCCCCAGCATTTT. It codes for CASSPFTGVGQPQHF.

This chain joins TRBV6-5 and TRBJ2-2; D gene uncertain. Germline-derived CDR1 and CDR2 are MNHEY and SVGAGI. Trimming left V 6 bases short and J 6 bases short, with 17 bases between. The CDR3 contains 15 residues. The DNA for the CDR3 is TGTGCCAGCAGAGCCCTCTCGATAGGCCCCGGGGAGCTGTTTTTT. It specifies CASRALSIGPGELFF.

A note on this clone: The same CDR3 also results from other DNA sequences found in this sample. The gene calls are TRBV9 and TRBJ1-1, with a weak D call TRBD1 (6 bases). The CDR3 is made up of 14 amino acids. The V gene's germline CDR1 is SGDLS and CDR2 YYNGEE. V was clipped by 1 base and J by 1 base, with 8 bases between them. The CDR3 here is CASSVTGSNTEAFF. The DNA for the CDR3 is TGTGCCAGCAGCGTAACAGGGTCGAACACTGAAGCTTTCTTT.

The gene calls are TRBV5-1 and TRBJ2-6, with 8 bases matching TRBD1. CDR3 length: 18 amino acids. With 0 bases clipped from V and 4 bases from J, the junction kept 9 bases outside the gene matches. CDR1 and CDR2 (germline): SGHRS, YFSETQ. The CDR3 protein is CASSLATGGAAGANVLTF. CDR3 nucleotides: TGCGCCAGCAGCTTGGCCACAGGGGGAGCTGCAGGGGCCAACGTCCTGACTTTC.

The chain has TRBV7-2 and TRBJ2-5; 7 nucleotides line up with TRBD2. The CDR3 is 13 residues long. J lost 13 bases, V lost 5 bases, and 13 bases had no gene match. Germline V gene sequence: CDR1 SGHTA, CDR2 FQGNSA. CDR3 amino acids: CASSPGGGLKAYF. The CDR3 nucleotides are TGTGCCAGCAGCCCTGGGGGGGGACTCAAGGCGTACTTC.

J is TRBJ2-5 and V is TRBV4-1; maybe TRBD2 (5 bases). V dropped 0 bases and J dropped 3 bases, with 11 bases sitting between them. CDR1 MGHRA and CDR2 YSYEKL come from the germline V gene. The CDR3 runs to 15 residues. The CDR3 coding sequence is TGCGCCAGCAGCCAAGACCTAGCACAAGAAGAGACCCAGTACTTC. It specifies CASSQDLAQEETQYF.

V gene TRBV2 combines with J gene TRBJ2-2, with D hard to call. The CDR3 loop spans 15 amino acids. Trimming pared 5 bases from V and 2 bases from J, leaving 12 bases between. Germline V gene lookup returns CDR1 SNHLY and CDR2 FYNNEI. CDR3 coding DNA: TGTGCCAGCAGTCCCGACCTGACAAACACCGGGGAGCTGTTTTTT. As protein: CASSPDLTNTGELFF.

The CDR3 sequence is CASSYRGGGTEAFF. In DNA form, the CDR3 reads TGTGCCAGCAGTTACCGCGGGGGAGGCACTGAAGCTTTCTTT. V gene TRBV6-5 combines with J gene TRBJ1-1; weak D call: TRBD1 (5 bases). Germline loops: CDR1 MNHEY, CDR2 SVGAGI. The CDR3 is 14 residues long. Trimming left V 2 bases short and J 4 bases short, with 11 bases between.

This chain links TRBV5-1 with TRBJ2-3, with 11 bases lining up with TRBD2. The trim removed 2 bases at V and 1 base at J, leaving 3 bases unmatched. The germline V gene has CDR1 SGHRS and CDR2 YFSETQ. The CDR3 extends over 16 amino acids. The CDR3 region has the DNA TGCGCCAGCAGCTTTACACTAGCGGGGGGCACAGATACGCAGTATTTT. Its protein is CASSFTLAGGTDTQYF.

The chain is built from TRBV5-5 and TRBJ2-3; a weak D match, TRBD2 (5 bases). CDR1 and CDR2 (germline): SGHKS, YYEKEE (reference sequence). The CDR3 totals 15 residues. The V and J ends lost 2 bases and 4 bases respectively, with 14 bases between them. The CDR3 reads CASSFLLDGADTQYF. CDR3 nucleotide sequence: TGTGCCAGCAGCTTCCTTTTGGACGGGGCAGATACGCAGTATTTT. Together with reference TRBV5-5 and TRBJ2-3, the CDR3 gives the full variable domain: DAGVTQSPTHLIKTRGQQVTLRCSPISGHKSVSWYQQVLGQGPQFIFQYYEKEERGRGNFPDRFSARQFPNYSSELNVNALLLGDSALYLCASSFLLDGADTQYFGPGTRLTVL.

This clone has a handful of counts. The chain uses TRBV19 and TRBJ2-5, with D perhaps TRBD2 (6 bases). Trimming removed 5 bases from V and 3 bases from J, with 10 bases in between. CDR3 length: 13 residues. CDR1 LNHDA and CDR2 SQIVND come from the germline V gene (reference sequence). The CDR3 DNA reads TGTGCCAGTAGTCGGGAGAGGGAAGAGACCCAGTACTTC. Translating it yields CASSREREETQYF.